The clone carrying this TCR beta chain was found a few times. Its antigen is still unknown. The record originates from a study of cytomegalovirus exposure and HLA in healthy donors. Findings and limits, study-wide: Donors were assumed by presence/absence analyses to have roughly uniform sequencing depth. The study recorded 150 to 200 TCR beta chains that were cytomegalovirus-associated. Earlier findings revealed that most TCR beta V segments proved productive either about 90% or about 30% of the time.

The CDR3 contains 14 residues. Trimming at V came to 6 bases and at J to 6 bases, leaving 6 bases not matched to a gene. Germline V lookup: CDR1 SGHTA, CDR2 FQGNSA. Donors sampled were nominally healthy, though unrecorded immune exposures were likely. Researchers ran the PCR with 60 Vbeta and 13 Jbeta primers. This table comes from immunoSEQ multiplex PCR, and its TCRdb copy is limited to in-frame clones, with some not included. The table has 150,000 to 200,000 clones, about 75% seen once. The source of this sequence is a male donor in good health and CMV-seronegative. V gene TRBV7-2 combines with J gene TRBJ2-3, with 10 bases identical to TRBD2. Material for sequencing was PBMCs. Here the CDR3 reads CASRRAGGGDTQYF. In DNA, the CDR3 is TGTGCCAGCAGGCGAGCGGGGGGGGGTGATACGCAGTATTTT.